Below are 22 T cell receptor beta chains sequenced from a single sample in a study of blood T cell repertoires in COVID-19. Produced via immunoSEQ multiplex PCR; TCRdb's table is partial and in-frame only. The sample holds about 62,000 clones, around 87% seen once. Sequencing input: peripheral blood. These receptors all come from a woman aged 55-70 years with COVID-19, enrolled during active disease.

The rearrangement uses TRBV5-6 and TRBJ2-7; the match to TRBD2 covers 12 bases. The CDR3 has 16 residues. V trimming: 4 bases; J trimming: 4 bases; junction bases outside the gene matches: 9. Germline CDR1 and CDR2: SGHDT and YYEEEE. In nucleotides, the CDR3 is TGTGCCAGCAGCGGCGAGACTAGCGGGAGACCGTACGAGCAGTACTTC. Translated, it gives CASSGETSGRPYEQYF.

The rearrangement links TRBV19 to TRBJ1-1; D perhaps matches TRBD1 (5 bases). This CDR3 has 15 residues. CDR1 is LNHDA and CDR2 is SQIVND in the germline V gene (reference sequence). V lost 4 bases, J lost 4 bases, and 16 bases lay in between. The CDR3 is CASSNQGNGPTEAFF. CDR3 coding DNA: TGTGCCAGTAGTAACCAGGGCAATGGGCCCACTGAAGCTTTCTTT.

V gene TRBV16 combines with J gene TRBJ2-7, with 9 bases that match TRBD1. The CDR3 has 15 residues. CDR1 is KGHSY and CDR2 is FQNENV in the germline V gene. With 3 bases clipped from V and 3 bases from J, the junction kept 6 bases outside the gene matches. Here the CDR3 reads CASSQGDRAIYEQYF. The CDR3 bases are TGTGCCAGCAGCCAGGGGGACAGGGCGATCTACGAGCAGTACTTC.

This rearrangement joins TRBV9 to TRBJ1-4; D is ambiguous. The V end lost 3 bases, the J end lost 8 bases, and 8 bases lay between the germline ends. This CDR3 is built from 12 residues. Germline V gene sequence: CDR1 SGDLS, CDR2 YYNGEE. The DNA for the CDR3 is TGTGCCAGCAGCGGGCCGAGGGAAAAACTGTTTTTT. This encodes CASSGPREKLFF.

V gene TRBV6-1 combines with J gene TRBJ1-2; TRBD1 aligns across 10 bases. The CDR3 has 15 amino acids. Trimming at V came to 2 bases and at J to 7 bases, leaving 7 bases not matched to a gene. Germline loops: CDR1 MNHNS, CDR2 SASEGT. CDR3 DNA sequence: TGTGCCAGCAGTGAAATGACAGGGGGCGTGGGTGGCTACACCTTC. Its translation is CASSEMTGGVGGYTF.

A single count supports this clone. The chain has TRBV11-3 and TRBJ2-7, with TRBD2 identical over 10 bases. This CDR3 has 14 residues. Germline V lookup: CDR1 SGHNT, CDR2 YENEEA. Trimming removed 2 bases from V and 7 bases from J; junction bases left unmatched: 5. CDR3 in DNA: TGTGCCAGCAGCTTAATGGGACTAGCGTGGGAGCAGTACTTC. This sequence encodes CASSLMGLAWEQYF.

This chain connects TRBV5-1 to TRBJ1-1; no clear D gene. Trimming left V 3 bases short and J 1 base short, with 7 bases between. The germline V gene has CDR1 SGHRS and CDR2 YFSETQ. The CDR3 runs 13 residues. The CDR3 DNA sequence: TGCGCCAGCAGCTCCCTCAGGAACACTGAAGCTTTCTTT. Protein: CASSSLRNTEAFF.

This clone was found a few times. V is TRBV6-5 and J is TRBJ1-5; D is perhaps TRBD1 (6 bases). V shed 10 bases and J shed 0 bases, with 13 bases lying between them. Germline CDR1 and CDR2: MNHEY and SVGAGI. This CDR3 region has 14 residues. The DNA for the CDR3 is TGTGCCACCGCTCCAGGGGTTAGCAATCAGCCCCAGCATTTT. Its translation is CATAPGVSNQPQHF.

The rearrangement joins TRBV4-3 to TRBJ1-4; the D gene is possibly TRBD1 (6 bases). Germline-derived CDR1 and CDR2 are LGHNA and YSLEER. The CDR3 covers 16 residues. Trimming cost V 0 bases and J 8 bases, with 16 bases left between them. DNA for the CDR3: TGCGCCAGCAGCCAAGATTCCCAGGGGAATGGCGAAAAACTGTTTTTT. Protein product: CASSQDSQGNGEKLFF.

This clone was detected once. The chain employs TRBV4-3 and TRBJ2-2, with D perhaps matching TRBD1 (6 bases). The CDR3 is 16 residues long. The V end was cut by 1 base, the J end by 8 bases, with 17 bases between. Germline values: CDR1 LGHNA, CDR2 YSLEER. The CDR3 nucleotides read TGCGCCAGCAGCCAAGGGACAGCCGACACCGTAGGGGAGCTGTTTTTT. Protein sequence: CASSQGTADTVGELFF.

Concerning this clone: The identical CDR3 is also encoded by other nucleotide sequences in the sample. The chain joins TRBV10-3 to TRBJ1-2, with 10 bases fitting TRBD1. This CDR3 has 14 amino acids. Per the germline V gene, CDR1 is ENHRY and CDR2 is SYGVKD. J lost 4 bases, V lost 6 bases, and 5 bases had no gene match. CDR3 DNA sequence: TGTGCCATCAGCGACAGGGGGCGAGGCTATGGCTACACCTTC. Protein product: CAISDRGRGYGYTF.

The gene calls are TRBV7-9 and TRBJ2-4; possibly TRBD2 for D (6 bases). Germline CDR1 reads SEHNR; CDR2 reads FQNEAQ (reference sequence). The CDR3 covers 19 residues. V was pared by 6 bases and J by 0 bases, with 24 bases between. This chain's CDR3 is CASRPIALGRGLAKNIQYF. CDR3 nucleotides: TGTGCCAGCAGACCCATTGCATTGGGAAGGGGACTAGCCAAAAACATTCAGTACTTC.

The V gene is TRBV19, the J gene TRBJ1-4; TRBD1 is a possible D gene (6 bases). The germline V and J ends were trimmed by 1 base and 3 bases, with 15 bases remaining between them. Per germline, CDR1 LNHDA and CDR2 SQIVND (reference sequence). This CDR3 contains 17 residues. CDR3 in amino acids: CASSIVGASVPNEKLFF. The DNA of the CDR3 is TGTGCCAGTAGTATAGTGGGGGCCTCCGTCCCTAATGAAAAACTGTTTTTT.

This chain links TRBV4-3 with TRBJ1-1, with 8 bases aligning to TRBD1. Trimming at V came to 5 bases and at J to 8 bases, leaving 7 bases not matched to a gene. In germline, CDR1 is LGHNA, CDR2 YSLEER. This CDR3 spans 13 amino acids. The CDR3: CASSGYRGGEAFF. CDR3 sequence (DNA): TGCGCCAGCAGCGGGTACAGGGGGGGAGAAGCTTTCTTT.

The chain is built from TRBV29-1 and TRBJ2-1; 13 bases match TRBD2. The V segment lost 5 bases and the J segment 9 bases; nucleotides outside the gene matches: 7. The CDR3 totals 14 residues. Germline CDR1 is SQVTM and CDR2 is ANQGSEA. The CDR3 DNA reads as TGCAGCGTTAAACTAGCGGGAGGGCCAGCTGAGCAGTTCTTC. Encoded protein: CSVKLAGGPAEQFF.

Comments on this clone: A junction boundary mismatches the germline segment, possibly from a read error. This sample includes further DNA sequences coding for the same CDR3. The J gene is TRBJ1-3, the V gene TRBV3-1 (or the pseudogene TRBV3-2), with D unclear. Germline V gene data show CDR1 as LGHDT and CDR2 as YNNKEL (reference sequence). The CDR3 sequence is 15 residues long. CDR3 sequence reads: CASSQDAGSGNTIYF. The CDR3 bases are TGCGCCAGCAGCCAAGATGCGGGCTCTGGAAACACCATATATTTT.

This CDR3 is CASSWLAGKRSYEQYF. The CDR3, as DNA: TGTGCCAGCAGTTGGCTAGCGGGAAAACGCTCCTACGAGCAGTACTTC. The chain combines TRBV28 with TRBJ2-7; 9 bases line up with TRBD2. Germline CDR1 MDHEN, CDR2 SYDVKM. The CDR3 totals 16 residues. V was pared by 4 bases and J by 0 bases, with 7 bases of the junction left unmatched.

The chain carries TRBV18 and TRBJ1-4, with D possibly matching TRBD1 (5 bases). Deletions cut 3 bases from V and 7 bases from J, with 12 bases between. The CDR3 has 14 residues. From germline, CDR1 is KGHSH and CDR2 LQKENI. CDR3 in amino acids: CASSPVRAGEKLFF. As DNA, the CDR3 is TGTGCCAGCTCACCGGTCAGGGCTGGTGAAAAACTGTTTTTT.

This chain connects TRBV6-2 or TRBV6-3 to TRBJ1-2; 10 nucleotides line up with TRBD1. The CDR3 totals 16 residues. Losses at the gene ends were 2 bases for V and 0 bases for J; bases not matched to a gene: 3. Germline-derived CDR1 and CDR2 are MNHEY and SVGEGT. The CDR3 DNA is TGTGCCAGCAGTTACGGACAGGGGGTATCTAACTATGGCTACACCTTC. Protein product: CASSYGQGVSNYGYTF.

V gene TRBV7-2 combines with J gene TRBJ2-7, with TRBD1 matching over 7 bases. Germline trimming cut 6 bases from V and 9 bases from J; bases unmatched to any gene: 29. The CDR3 consists of 19 residues. The germline V gene has CDR1 SGHTA and CDR2 FQGNSA. DNA for the CDR3: TGTGCCAGCAGTTCGGGCTCCGGGACAGCCGGCGGGTCACTACTAGTGCAGTACTTC. Translating gives CASSSGSGTAGGSLLVQYF.

This chain uses TRBV28 with TRBJ1-2; unclear D gene. From germline, CDR1 is MDHEN and CDR2 SYDVKM. Between the trimmed V and J ends, which lost 0 bases and 0 bases, there was a span of 5 bases. This CDR3 has 14 amino acids. The CDR3 DNA reads TGTGCCAGCAGTTTATGGTCAGCTAACTATGGCTACACCTTC. It is translated as CASSLWSANYGYTF.

V and J are TRBV6-5 and TRBJ1-2; possible D gene TRBD1, 6 bases. Germline CDR1 is MNHEY and CDR2 is SVGAGI. The V and J ends lost 4 bases and 7 bases respectively, with 13 bases between them. The CDR3 is 13 amino acids. The CDR3 spells CASSFRQESGYTF. Here the CDR3 DNA reads TGTGCCAGCAGTTTCCGACAGGAATCTGGCTACACCTTC.